The 18 T cell receptor beta chains below all came from one sample that was sequenced in a study of blood T cell repertoires in COVID-19. The method was immunoSEQ multiplex PCR; TCRdb's version includes in-frame clones alone and lacks a portion of them. The sample holds about 170,000 clones, approximately 85% seen once. The specimen was peripheral blood. These receptors were obtained from a man aged 60-69 years who had recovered from COVID-19.

This clone was recorded only once. The CDR3: CASSQQGYYGYTF. For the CDR3, the DNA is TGTGCCAGCAGTCAGCAGGGGTACTATGGCTACACCTTC. The J gene is TRBJ1-2, the V gene TRBV6-5; TRBD1 might be the D (6 bases). The CDR3 is 13 amino acids. Trimming removed 5 bases from V and 3 bases from J, with 10 bases in between. Germline V gene data show CDR1 as MNHEY and CDR2 as SVGAGI.

This CDR3 is CASNVQENSPLHF. DNA of the CDR3: TGTGCCAGTAATGTCCAGGAAAATTCACCCCTCCACTTT. V usage is TRBV19 and J usage is TRBJ1-6; D gene uncertain. This CDR3 is 13 amino acids long. CDR1 and CDR2 from the germline V gene are LNHDA and SQIVND (reference sequence). V was pared by 7 bases and J by 7 bases, with 11 bases between.

The chain carries TRBV6-5 and TRBJ2-7, with D possibly being TRBD1 (6 bases). CDR1 is MNHEY, CDR2 SVGAGI, per germline. V lost 8 bases and J 0 bases, leaving 17 bases between the germline ends. The CDR3 extends over 15 amino acids. This CDR3 reads CASSEIQGSSYEQYF. CDR3 DNA sequence: TGTGCCAGCTCGGAAATCCAGGGGAGCTCCTACGAGCAGTACTTC.

This chain uses TRBV3-1 (or the pseudogene TRBV3-2) with TRBJ2-3; TRBD1 agrees at 9 bases. The CDR3 consists of 17 residues. From germline, CDR1 is LGHDT and CDR2 YNNKEL (reference sequence). With V trimmed by 1 base and J by 5 bases, 10 bases remained unmatched. The CDR3 coding sequence is TGTGCCAGCAGCCAAGTCGAAGGACAGGGGTTACAAGATACGCAGTATTTT. This encodes CASSQVEGQGLQDTQYF.

The chain recombines TRBV18 with TRBJ1-1; maybe TRBD1 (5 bases). The CDR3 contains 12 residues. V was clipped by 2 bases and J by 8 bases, with 9 bases between them. The germline V gene encodes CDR1 KGHSH and CDR2 LQKENI. This CDR3 reads CASSPGEGEAFF. The CDR3 DNA reads TGTGCCAGCTCACCAGGGGAGGGGGAAGCTTTCTTT.

The rearrangement uses TRBV7-9 and TRBJ2-5, with D tentatively TRBD1 (6 bases). The germline V gene encodes CDR1 SEHNR and CDR2 FQNEAQ (reference sequence). The CDR3 runs to 15 residues. Trimming removed 3 bases from V and 4 bases from J, with 15 bases in between. CDR3 region: CASSFGGTIGETQYF. CDR3 bases: TGTGCCAGCAGCTTCGGTGGGACAATAGGAGAGACCCAGTACTTC.

The V and J genes are TRBV15 and TRBJ2-1, with 7 positions matching TRBD2. Germline V CDR1 and CDR2: LNHNV, YYDKDF (reference sequence). The length of the CDR3 is 14 residues. V lost 4 bases and J lost 8; bases outside the gene matches: 8. Here the CDR3 DNA reads TGTGCCACCAGCACCGTAGGGAGGGTCCATGAGCAGTTCTTC. The encoded protein is CATSTVGRVHEQFF. The variable domain in full, with the rest retrieved from reference TRBV15 and TRBJ2-1, is DAMVIQNPRYQVTQFGKPVTLSCSQTLNHNVMYWYQQKSSQAPKLLFHYYDKDFNNEADTPDNFQSRRPNTSFCFLDIRSPGLGDTAMYLCATSTVGRVHEQFFGPGTRLTVL.

This chain connects TRBV2 to TRBJ1-2; 7 positions agree with TRBD1. The CDR3 covers 15 residues. Germline V CDR1 and CDR2: SNHLY, FYNNEI. Trimming removed 4 bases from V and 2 bases from J; junction bases left unmatched: 7. The CDR3 loop reads CASSAEGRGNYGYTF. DNA for the CDR3: TGTGCCAGCAGTGCAGAAGGCAGGGGGAACTATGGCTACACCTTC. Complete variable domain (other parts from reference TRBV2 and TRBJ1-2): EPEVTQTPSHQVTQMGQEVILRCVPISNHLYFYWYRQILGQKVEFLVSFYNNEISEKSEIFDDQFSVERPDGSNFTLKIRSTKLEDSAMYFCASSAEGRGNYGYTFGSGTRLTVV.

V is TRBV9 and J is TRBJ2-3; D is perhaps TRBD1 (5 bases). This CDR3 has 14 residues. V lost 4 bases and J lost 2, with 11 bases in between. Germline V gene lookup returns CDR1 SGDLS and CDR2 YYNGEE. The CDR3 is CASSSMTDTDTQYF. For the CDR3, the DNA is TGTGCCAGCAGCTCCATGACAGACACAGATACGCAGTATTTT.

This clone was found once. This chain links TRBV11-2 with TRBJ1-1; D not resolved. CDR1 is SGHAT and CDR2 is FQNNGV in the germline V gene. Trimming cost V 1 base and J 2 bases, with 11 bases left between them. The CDR3 is 15 amino acids. CDR3 amino acids: CASSLGAGSNTEAFF. The CDR3 DNA is TGTGCCAGCAGCTTAGGGGCGGGATCAAACACTGAAGCTTTCTTT.

The V call is TRBV6-5, the J call TRBJ1-4; D possibly corresponds to TRBD1 (5 bases). The CDR3 consists of 15 residues. Trimming cost V 2 bases and J 0 bases, with 7 bases left between them. Looked up from germline, CDR1 is MNHEY and CDR2 is SVGAGI. The DNA for the CDR3 is TGTGCCAGCAGTTACGGGGCGTCAACTAATGAAAAACTGTTTTTT. This sequence encodes CASSYGASTNEKLFF.

This chain links TRBV7-2 with TRBJ1-6, with 9 bases aligning to TRBD1. The CDR3 extends over 18 amino acids. Unmatched junction bases numbered 9, after V lost 2 bases and J lost 4 bases. Germline CDR1 is SGHTA and CDR2 is FQGNSA. CDR3 in amino acids: CASSLQGQGILYNSPLHF. For the CDR3, the DNA is TGTGCCAGCAGCTTACAGGGACAGGGCATTCTTTATAATTCACCCCTCCACTTT.

The table lists this clone with a few counts. V is TRBV7-2 and J is TRBJ2-3; 9 nucleotides line up with TRBD2. The germline V gene encodes CDR1 SGHTA and CDR2 FQGNSA. This CDR3 has 15 residues. V shed 0 bases and J 5 bases; nucleotides not matched to a gene: 3. CDR3 loop: CASSLARGGQDTQYF. The DNA for the CDR3 is TGTGCCAGCAGCTTAGCGCGGGGGGGCCAAGATACGCAGTATTTT.

This chain connects TRBV4-1 to TRBJ2-3; the match to TRBD2 covers 10 bases. This CDR3 spans 17 amino acids. The ends lost 4 bases at V and 4 bases at J; junction bases unmatched: 11. Germline values: CDR1 MGHRA, CDR2 YSYEKL. The CDR3 DNA reads TGCGCCAGCAGCCTCCCCCTGGGTAGCGGGGGGTCAGATACGCAGTATTTT. It is translated as CASSLPLGSGGSDTQYF.

The CDR3 reads CASSYGSAGNQPQHF. The CDR3 coding sequence is TGTGCCAGCAGTTACGGGTCCGCGGGCAATCAGCCCCAGCATTTT. This chain uses TRBV6-6 with TRBJ1-5; D ambiguous. The length of the CDR3 is 15 residues. Germline values: CDR1 MNHNY, CDR2 SVGAGI (reference sequence). The V end was cut by 2 bases, the J end by 2 bases, with 10 bases between.

The V and J genes are TRBV6-5 and TRBJ1-2; a possible D gene is TRBD1 (6 bases). Germline V lookup: CDR1 MNHEY, CDR2 SVGAGI. Between the trimmed V and J ends, which lost 2 bases and 0 bases, there was a span of 10 bases. The CDR3 length is 15 residues. The CDR3 spells CASSYRGGANYGYTF. As DNA, the CDR3 is TGTGCCAGCAGTTACAGGGGGGGTGCTAACTATGGCTACACCTTC.

V gene TRBV7-6 combines with J gene TRBJ1-1, with a weak D call TRBD1 (6 bases). CDR1 is SGHVS, CDR2 FNYEAQ, per germline. The CDR3 consists of 15 residues. The V end was cut by 6 bases, the J end by 2 bases, with 16 bases between. CDR3 nucleotide sequence: TGTGCCAGCAGGCCACCGAGGGGGTCTAACACTGAAGCTTTCTTT. As protein: CASRPPRGSNTEAFF.

This clone was seen only a few times. V and J are TRBV3-1 (or the pseudogene TRBV3-2) and TRBJ2-1; TRBD2 matches at 15 bases. This CDR3 is built from 14 residues. Trimming cost V 6 bases and J 9 bases; bases outside gene matches: 3. Per the germline V gene, CDR1 is LGHDT and CDR2 is YNNKEL (reference sequence). CDR3 region: CASSGLAGGLEQFF. The CDR3 nucleotides read TGTGCCAGCAGTGGACTAGCGGGGGGGCTTGAGCAGTTCTTC.